This T cell receptor beta chain emerged from a study of blood T cell repertoires in COVID-19. On the study more broadly: Samples of COVID-19 (acute and convalescent) were obtained from the United States, Italy and Spain. T cells, B-cell-depleted T cells, or PBMCs provided the cDNA or gDNA that served as material.

In the original workflow: Amplification from reference gene primers served as the basis for estimated nucleated cell counts. Assay used: immunoSEQ multiplex PCR; TCRdb lists only in-frame clones, some missing. V and J calls and clone size are copied from that table; D and trimming were computed from the DNA. Of some 250,000 clones in the sample, about 86% were seen once. The V end was cut by 6 bases, the J end by 2 bases, with 10 bases between. This CDR3 has 13 amino acids. Germline CDR1 reads LNHNV; CDR2 reads YYDKDF (reference sequence). This chain uses TRBV15 with TRBJ2-5; the D gene is possibly TRBD1 (6 bases). Sequenced: peripheral blood. The receptor comes from a woman aged 30 to 39 who had recovered from COVID-19. The CDR3 region has the DNA TGTGCCACCAGTCTGGGGACACAAGAGACCCAGTACTTC. Translating gives CATSLGTQETQYF. The entire variable domain, with the rest obtained from reference TRBV15 and TRBJ2-5, is as follows: DAMVIQNPRYQVTQFGKPVTLSCSQTLNHNVMYWYQQKSSQAPKLLFHYYDKDFNNEADTPDNFQSRRPNTSFCFLDIRSPGLGDTAMYLCATSLGTQETQYFGPGTRLLVL.